Below are 8 T cell receptor beta chains sequenced from a single sample in a study of technical replicates of blood from several donors. The repertoire was sequenced with immunoSEQ multiplex PCR; TCRdb's copy has only in-frame clones and lacks some. The table has about 97,000 clones, nearly 96% seen once. The sequenced sample consisted of T cells isolated from PBMCs. The receptors here all came from a human donor in good health.

This clone was found a few times. The gene calls are TRBV4-1 and TRBJ1-5; a possible D gene is TRBD1 (5 bases). V was cut by 3 bases and J by 5 bases, with 14 bases left in between. CDR3 length: 15 residues. Per germline, CDR1 MGHRA and CDR2 YSYEKL. CDR3: CASSHQGLSHQPQHF. The DNA of the CDR3 is TGCGCCAGCAGCCATCAGGGCCTGTCACATCAGCCCCAGCATTTT.

The chain uses TRBV27 and TRBJ2-1; 10 bases are shared with TRBD2. CDR1 is MNHEY and CDR2 is SMNVEV in the germline V gene (reference sequence). The CDR3 spans 15 residues. The junction had 4 bases not matched to a gene; V was cut back by 0 bases and J by 8 bases. Here the CDR3 reads CASSLSSGRVHEQFF. The CDR3 nucleotides are TGTGCCAGCAGTTTATCGAGCGGGAGGGTCCATGAGCAGTTCTTC.

The rearrangement links TRBV5-1 to TRBJ1-1, with D possibly TRBD1 on 5 matching bases. Germline CDR1 is SGHRS and CDR2 is YFSETQ. This CDR3 is built from 14 residues. V was pared by 2 bases and J by 0 bases, with 8 bases between. In DNA, the CDR3 is TGCGCCAGCAGCTTTGACAGCCTGAACACTGAAGCTTTCTTT. Its protein product is CASSFDSLNTEAFF.

This chain connects TRBV6-1 to TRBJ1-2, with 9 bases fitting TRBD1. Germline CDR1 MNHNS, CDR2 SASEGT. This CDR3 spans 17 amino acids. V gave up 3 bases and J gave up 3 bases; unmatched junction bases: 11. In DNA, the CDR3 is TGTGCCAGCAGTGAGTGGACAGGGGCTCCCACCTACTATGGCTACACCTTC. Protein product: CASSEWTGAPTYYGYTF.

The CDR3 is CASSAQGAGNTEAFF. The CDR3 nucleotides read TGTGCCAGCAGCGCGCAGGGGGCGGGAAACACTGAAGCTTTCTTT. The V gene is TRBV9, the J gene TRBJ1-1; the match to TRBD1 covers 8 bases. The CDR3 sequence is 15 residues long. Per germline, CDR1 SGDLS and CDR2 YYNGEE. J gave up 2 bases and V 3 bases, and 6 bases lay outside the gene matches.

The V gene is TRBV4-1, the J gene TRBJ1-6, with 7 bases aligning to TRBD1. The length of the CDR3 is 15 residues. Per the germline V gene, CDR1 is MGHRA and CDR2 is YSYEKL. J was trimmed by 7 bases and V by 3 bases; bases with no gene match: 6. The CDR3 reads CASSHGDSQNSPLHF. The CDR3 DNA follows: TGCGCCAGCAGCCACGGGGACAGCCAAAATTCACCCCTCCACTTT.

V gene TRBV7-8 combines with J gene TRBJ2-1; 7 nucleotides agree with TRBD2. The CDR3 totals 17 residues. Germline V gene lookup returns CDR1 SGHVS and CDR2 FQNEAQ. V lost 5 bases to trimming and J lost 3 bases; unmatched junction nucleotides: 13. CDR3: CASSRLWAGDFYNEQFF. Written as DNA, the CDR3 is TGTGCCAGCAGCCGCCTGTGGGCGGGAGACTTCTACAATGAGCAGTTCTTC.

J is TRBJ1-6 and V is TRBV2, with 8 bases lining up with TRBD1. Germline values: CDR1 SNHLY, CDR2 FYNNEI. The CDR3 spans 14 residues. Germline trimming cut 5 bases from V and 9 bases from J; bases unmatched to any gene: 6. The CDR3 region is CASSRVGQGSPLHF. The CDR3 region has the DNA TGTGCCAGCAGTCGCGTTGGACAGGGTTCACCCCTCCACTTT. Based on the CDR3 plus reference TRBV2 and TRBJ1-6, the full variable domain is EPEVTQTPSHQVTQMGQEVILRCVPISNHLYFYWYRQILGQKVEFLVSFYNNEISEKSEIFDDQFSVERPDGSNFTLKIRSTKLEDSAMYFCASSRVGQGSPLHFGNGTRLTVT.